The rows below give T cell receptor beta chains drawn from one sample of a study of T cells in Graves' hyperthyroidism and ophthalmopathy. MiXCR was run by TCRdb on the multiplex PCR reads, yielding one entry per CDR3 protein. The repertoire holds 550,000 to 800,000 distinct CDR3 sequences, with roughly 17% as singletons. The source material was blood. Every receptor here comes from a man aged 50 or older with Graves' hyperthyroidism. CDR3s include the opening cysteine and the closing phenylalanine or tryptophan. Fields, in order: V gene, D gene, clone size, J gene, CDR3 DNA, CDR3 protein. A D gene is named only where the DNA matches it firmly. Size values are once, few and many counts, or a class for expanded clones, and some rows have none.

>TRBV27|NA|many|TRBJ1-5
TGTGCCAGCAGCCCCATCGGCGGGGTGCCGAATCAGCCCCAGCATTTT
CASSPIGGVPNQPQHF
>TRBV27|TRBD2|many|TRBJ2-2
TGTGCCAGCAGTTCCATACGGACGGGACTAGCGGGACACAAGTACACCGGGGAGCTGTTTTTT
CASSSIRTGLAGHKYTGELFF
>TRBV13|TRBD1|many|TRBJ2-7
TGTGCCAGCAGCTTAGCACCGACAGGGCGCGACGAGCAGTACTTC
CASSLAPTGRDEQYF
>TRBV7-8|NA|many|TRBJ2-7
TGTGCCAGCAGCTTAGAAAGTAAGGGGCGCGAGCAGTACTTC
CASSLESKGREQYF
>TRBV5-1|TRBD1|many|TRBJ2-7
TGCGCCAGCAGGGGGACAGGTGGCAACGAGCAGTACTTC
CASRGTGGNEQYF
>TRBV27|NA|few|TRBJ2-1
TGTGCCAGCAGTCTGGACAGAGCCTCCTGCAATGAGCAGTTCTTC
CASSLDRASCNEQFF
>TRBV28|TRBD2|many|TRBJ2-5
TGTGCCAGCAGTTCCCCGGGGGGGCATAAAAAAGAGACCCAGTACTTC
CASSSPGGHKKETQYF
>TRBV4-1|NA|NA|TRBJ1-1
TGCGCCAGCAGCCCCATAGGGAGGGGAAACACTGAAGCTTTCTTT
CASSPIGRGNTEAFF
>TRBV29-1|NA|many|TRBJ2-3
TGCAGCGTTGAAGGTTTCACAGATACGCAGTATTTT
CSVEGFTDTQYF
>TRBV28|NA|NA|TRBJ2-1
TGTGCCAGCAGTTTAGTTTCAGGTGAGCAGTTCTTC
CASSLVSGEQFF
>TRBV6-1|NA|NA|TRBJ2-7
TGTGCCAGTCTCGTACAGGGCTCCTACGAGCAGTACTTC
CASLVQGSYEQYF
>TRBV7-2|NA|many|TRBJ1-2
TGTGCCAGCAGCTTAGCCACAGCATCTCTGGTTGGCTACACCTTC
CASSLATASLVGYTF
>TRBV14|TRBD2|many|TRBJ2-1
TGTGCCAGCAGTCAGACTAGCGGGAGCTACAATGAGCAGTTCTTC
CASSQTSGSYNEQFF
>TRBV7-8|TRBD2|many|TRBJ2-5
TGTGCCAGCGGAAGGACTAGCGGGACGGCAGAGACCCAGTACTTC
CASGRTSGTAETQYF
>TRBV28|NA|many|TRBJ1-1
TGTGCCAGCAGACAGGGCGGTAACACTGAAGCTTTCTTT
CASRQGGNTEAFF
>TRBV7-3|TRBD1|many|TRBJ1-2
TGTGCCAGCAGCCCGACAGGGGGCTATGGCTACACCTTC
CASSPTGGYGYTF
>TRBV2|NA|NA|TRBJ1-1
TGTGCCAGCACCACCCTGGCTTTCTTT
CASTTLAFF
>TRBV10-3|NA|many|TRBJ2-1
TGTGCCATCAGTAGGCAGGGGAGGCCAAATGAGCAGTTCTTC
CAISRQGRPNEQFF
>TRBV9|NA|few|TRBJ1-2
TGTGCCAGCAGCGTAGGGGGGGGGACCTATGGCTACACCTTC
CASSVGGGTYGYTF
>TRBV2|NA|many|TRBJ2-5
TGTGCCAGCAGTGAAGCGGGTCGAGGGAGTTTCATGGAGACCCAGTACTTC
CASSEAGRGSFMETQYF
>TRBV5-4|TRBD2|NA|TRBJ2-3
TGTGCCAGCAGCTTCCGGGAGGGTAGCACAGATACGCAGTATTTT
CASSFREGSTDTQYF
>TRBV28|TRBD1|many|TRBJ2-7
TGTGCCAGCACCCAATCCGGGACAGGGACCTTATACGAGCAGTACTTC
CASTQSGTGTLYEQYF
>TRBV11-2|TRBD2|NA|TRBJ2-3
TGTGCCAGCAGCCCGACTAGCGGAGCCACAGATACGCAGTATTTT
CASSPTSGATDTQYF
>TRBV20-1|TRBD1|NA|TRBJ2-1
TGCAGTGCTGGGGACCCGGGACAGGGGGACAATGAGCAGTTCTTC
CSAGDPGQGDNEQFF
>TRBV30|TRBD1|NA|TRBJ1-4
TGTGCCTGGGCGACAGGGGTTCATGAAAAACTGTTTTTT
CAWATGVHEKLFF
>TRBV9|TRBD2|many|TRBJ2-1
TGTGCCAGCAGCGCGAGCGGGAACTCCTACAATGAGCAGTTCTTC
CASSASGNSYNEQFF
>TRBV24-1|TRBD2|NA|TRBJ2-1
TGTGCCACCAGTGATCCAGCGGGATACGGCTTCAATGAGCAGTTCTTC
CATSDPAGYGFNEQFF
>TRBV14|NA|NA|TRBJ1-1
TGTGCCAGCAGCGGGGGTAGGATCACTGAAGCTTTCTTT
CASSGGRITEAFF
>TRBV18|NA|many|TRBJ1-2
TGTGCCAGCTCTCCAGGGGAAGGTGGCTACACCTTC
CASSPGEGGYTF
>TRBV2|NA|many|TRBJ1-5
TGTGCCAGCAGTGAAGCATGGCCAGGGAATCAGCCCCAGCATTTT
CASSEAWPGNQPQHF
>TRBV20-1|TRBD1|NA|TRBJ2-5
TGCAGTGCTCGACTTCAAGAGGGACAGGGGAAGTGGGAGACCCAGTACTTC
CSARLQEGQGKWETQYF
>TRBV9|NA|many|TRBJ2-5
TGTGCCAGCAGCGTAGTGGGGGGCGGCGGGGAGACCCAGTACTTC
CASSVVGGGGETQYF
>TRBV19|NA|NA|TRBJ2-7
TGTGCCAGTAGTGACCGACCCGGCCACGAGCAGTACTTC
CASSDRPGHEQYF
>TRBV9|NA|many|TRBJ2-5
TGTGCCAGCAGCCCCTTAACCGGCGGTGCGGAGACCCAGTACTTC
CASSPLTGGAETQYF
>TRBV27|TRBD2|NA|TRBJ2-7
TGTGCCAGCAGTTCCCCCCTGCGGCTAGCGGGAGGACCCGAGCAGTACTTC
CASSSPLRLAGGPEQYF
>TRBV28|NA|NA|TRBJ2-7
TGTGCCACCAATGCCCTCGGCTACGAGCAGTACTTC
CATNALGYEQYF
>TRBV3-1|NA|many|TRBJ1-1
TGTGCCAGCAGCCTGGGAGAGTTTCTCGGCACTGAAGCTTTCTTT
CASSLGEFLGTEAFF
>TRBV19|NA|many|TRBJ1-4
TGTGCCAGTAGCAACGGGGCGGCTAATGAAAAACTGTTTTTT
CASSNGAANEKLFF
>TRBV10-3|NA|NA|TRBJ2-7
TGTGCCATCGCCTACTCAGAGAGGCGCTACGAGCAGTACTTC
CAIAYSERRYEQYF
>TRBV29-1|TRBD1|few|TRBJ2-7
TGCAGCGTTGAACGGCCGTACAGGGGAGCCTACGAGCAGTACTTC
CSVERPYRGAYEQYF
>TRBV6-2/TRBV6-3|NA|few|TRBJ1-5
TGTGCCAGCAGTTACTCCGACACAAATCAGCCCCAGCATTTT
CASSYSDTNQPQHF
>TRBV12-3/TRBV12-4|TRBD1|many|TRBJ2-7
TGTGCCAGCAGTTTCTCCGGGACAGTAACCTACGAGCAGTACTTC
CASSFSGTVTYEQYF
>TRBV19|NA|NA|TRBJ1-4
TGTGCCAGTAGTATAGGTCTTCGAGGGGCGTTGATGGAAAAACTGTTTTTT
CASSIGLRGALMEKLFF
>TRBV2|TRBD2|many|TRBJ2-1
TGTGCCAGCATCCCACTAGCGGGAGTCAATGAGCAGTTCTTC
CASIPLAGVNEQFF
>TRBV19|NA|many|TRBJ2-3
TGTGCCAGTAGTATGTTCGGGAGTTCAGATACGCAGTATTTT
CASSMFGSSDTQYF
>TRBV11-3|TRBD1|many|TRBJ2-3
TGTGCCAGCAGCCGGGACAGGGGGGACACAGATACGCAGTATTTT
CASSRDRGDTDTQYF
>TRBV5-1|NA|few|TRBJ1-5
TGCGCCAGCAGAATCGACAGGAATCAGCCCCAGCATTTT
CASRIDRNQPQHF
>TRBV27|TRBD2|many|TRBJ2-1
TGTGCCAGCAGGCAAGCGCCTGGGACTAGCGGGACATACAATGAGCAGTTCTTC
CASRQAPGTSGTYNEQFF
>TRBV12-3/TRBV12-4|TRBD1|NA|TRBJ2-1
TGTGCCAGCTGGACAGGGAGGTCCTACAATGAGCAGTTCTTC
CASWTGRSYNEQFF
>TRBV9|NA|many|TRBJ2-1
TGTGCCAGCGGGCCGCCTTCCTACAATGAGCAGTTCTTC
CASGPPSYNEQFF
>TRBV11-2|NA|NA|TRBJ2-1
TGTGCCAGTGCCAGAAGCGGGCTGATCCGGGCCCGTAACAATGAGCAGTTCTTC
CASARSGLIRARNNEQFF
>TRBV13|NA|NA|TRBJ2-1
TGTGCCAGCAGCTCGAGTGGAGCGGAAAACTACAATGAGCAGTTCTTC
CASSSSGAENYNEQFF
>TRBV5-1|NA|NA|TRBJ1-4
TGCGCCAGCAGCCCCGGACGTCAAGGAGCTAATGAAAGACTGTTTTTT
CASSPGRQGANERLFF
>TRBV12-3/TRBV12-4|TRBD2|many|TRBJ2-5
TGTGCCAGCAGTTTAGATGTGACTAGCGGCCAAGAGACCCAGTACTTC
CASSLDVTSGQETQYF
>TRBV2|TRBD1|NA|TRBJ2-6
TGTGCCGGGGCACAGGGGGCTGGGGCCAACGTCCTGACTTTC
CAGAQGAGANVLTF